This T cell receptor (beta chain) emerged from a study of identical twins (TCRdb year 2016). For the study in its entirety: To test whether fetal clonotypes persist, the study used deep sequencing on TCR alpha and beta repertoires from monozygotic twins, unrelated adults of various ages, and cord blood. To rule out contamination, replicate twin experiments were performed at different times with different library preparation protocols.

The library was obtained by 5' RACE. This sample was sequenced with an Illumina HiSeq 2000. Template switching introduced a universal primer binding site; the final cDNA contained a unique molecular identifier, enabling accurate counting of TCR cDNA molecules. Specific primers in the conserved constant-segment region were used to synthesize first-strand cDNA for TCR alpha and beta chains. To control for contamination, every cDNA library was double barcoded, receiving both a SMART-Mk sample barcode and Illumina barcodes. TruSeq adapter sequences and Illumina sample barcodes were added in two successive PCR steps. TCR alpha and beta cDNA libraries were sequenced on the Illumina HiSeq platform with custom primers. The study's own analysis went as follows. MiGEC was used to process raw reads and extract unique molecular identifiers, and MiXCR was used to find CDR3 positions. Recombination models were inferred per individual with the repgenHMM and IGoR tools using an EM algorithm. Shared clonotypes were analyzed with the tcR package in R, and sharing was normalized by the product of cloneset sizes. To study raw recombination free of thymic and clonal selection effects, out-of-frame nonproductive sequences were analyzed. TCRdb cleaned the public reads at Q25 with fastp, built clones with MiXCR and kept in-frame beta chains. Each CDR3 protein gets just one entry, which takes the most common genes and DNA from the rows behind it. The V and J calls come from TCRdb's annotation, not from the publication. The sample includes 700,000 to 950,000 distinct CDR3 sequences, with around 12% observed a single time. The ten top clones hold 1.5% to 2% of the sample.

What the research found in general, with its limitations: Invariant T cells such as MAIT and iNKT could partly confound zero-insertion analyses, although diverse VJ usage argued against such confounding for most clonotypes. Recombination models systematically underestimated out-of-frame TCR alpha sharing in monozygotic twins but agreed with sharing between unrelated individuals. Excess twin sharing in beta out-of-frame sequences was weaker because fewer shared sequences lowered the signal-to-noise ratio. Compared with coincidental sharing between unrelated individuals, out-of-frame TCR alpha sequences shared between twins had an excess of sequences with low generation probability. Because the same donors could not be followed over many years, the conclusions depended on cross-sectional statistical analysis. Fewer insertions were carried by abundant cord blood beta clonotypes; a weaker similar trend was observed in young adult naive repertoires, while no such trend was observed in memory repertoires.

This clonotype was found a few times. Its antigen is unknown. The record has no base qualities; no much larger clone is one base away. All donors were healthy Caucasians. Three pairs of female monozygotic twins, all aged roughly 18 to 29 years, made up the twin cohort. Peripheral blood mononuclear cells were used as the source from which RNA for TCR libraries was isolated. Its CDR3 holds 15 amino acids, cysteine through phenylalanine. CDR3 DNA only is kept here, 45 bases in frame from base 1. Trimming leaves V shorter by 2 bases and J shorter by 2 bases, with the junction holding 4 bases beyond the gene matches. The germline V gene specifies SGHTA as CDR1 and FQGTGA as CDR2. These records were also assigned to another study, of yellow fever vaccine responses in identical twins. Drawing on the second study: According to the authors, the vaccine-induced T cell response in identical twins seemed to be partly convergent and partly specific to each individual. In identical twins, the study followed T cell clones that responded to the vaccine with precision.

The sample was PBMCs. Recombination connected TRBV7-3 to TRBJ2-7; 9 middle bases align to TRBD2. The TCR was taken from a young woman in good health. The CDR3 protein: CASSLETSGPYEQYF. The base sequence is TGTGCCAGCAGCTTAGAGACTAGCGGACCCTACGAGCAGTACTTC.